Described below is a single TCR beta chain sequence and its context. V shed 3 bases and J shed 6 bases, with 21 bases lying between them. The CDR3 is 16 residues long. CDR1 and CDR2 from the germline V gene are SGHNT and YYREEE (reference sequence). Naive CD8 cells were CD45RO-negative, positively selected for CCR7, excluding terminally differentiated effector memory CD45RA+ cells. The entry originates in a study of shared clonotypes between healthy human individuals. Assay used: immunoSEQ multiplex PCR; TCRdb lists only in-frame clones, some missing. This sample has approximately 840,000 clones, with around 96% found just once.

The rearrangement uses TRBV5-4 and TRBJ1-2; D perhaps matches TRBD1 (6 bases). Specimen: naive CD8+ T cells sorted from blood. The sequence was collected from a man aged 30-40 years in good health. The CDR3 is CASSWNRTARENGYTF. The CDR3 region has the DNA TGTGCCAGCAGCTGGAACAGGACAGCCCGAGAGAATGGCTACACCTTC.